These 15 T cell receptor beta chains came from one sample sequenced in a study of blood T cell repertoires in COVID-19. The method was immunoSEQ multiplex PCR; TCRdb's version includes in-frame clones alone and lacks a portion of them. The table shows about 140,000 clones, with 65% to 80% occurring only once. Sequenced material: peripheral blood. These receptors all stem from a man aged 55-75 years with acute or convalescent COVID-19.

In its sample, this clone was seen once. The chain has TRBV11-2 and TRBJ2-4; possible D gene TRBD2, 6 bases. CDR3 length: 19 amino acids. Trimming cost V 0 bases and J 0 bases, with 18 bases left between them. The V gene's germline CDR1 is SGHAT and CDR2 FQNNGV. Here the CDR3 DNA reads TGTGCCAGCAGCTTAGATCACCCTGGGGGGTCTAGAGCCAAAAACATTCAGTACTTC. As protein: CASSLDHPGGSRAKNIQYF.

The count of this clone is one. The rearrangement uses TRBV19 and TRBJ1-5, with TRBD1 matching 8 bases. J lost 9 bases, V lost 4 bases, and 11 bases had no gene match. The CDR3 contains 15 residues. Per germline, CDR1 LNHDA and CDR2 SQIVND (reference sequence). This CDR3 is CASSTIGQGQGPQHF. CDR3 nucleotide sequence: TGTGCCAGTAGTACGATCGGACAGGGCCAAGGGCCCCAGCATTTT.

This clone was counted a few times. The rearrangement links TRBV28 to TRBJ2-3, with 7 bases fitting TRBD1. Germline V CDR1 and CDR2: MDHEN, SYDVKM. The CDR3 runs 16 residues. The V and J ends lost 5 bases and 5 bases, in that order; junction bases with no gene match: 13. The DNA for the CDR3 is TGTGCCAGCAGTCCCCCCGGGGCAGGGGGTATAGATACGCAGTATTTT. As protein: CASSPPGAGGIDTQYF.

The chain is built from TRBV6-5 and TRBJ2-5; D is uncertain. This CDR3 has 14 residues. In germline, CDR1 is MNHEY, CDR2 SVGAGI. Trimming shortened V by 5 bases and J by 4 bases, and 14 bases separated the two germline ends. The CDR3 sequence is CASSLSQAVETQYF. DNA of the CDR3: TGTGCCAGCAGTCTAAGCCAGGCAGTAGAGACCCAGTACTTC.

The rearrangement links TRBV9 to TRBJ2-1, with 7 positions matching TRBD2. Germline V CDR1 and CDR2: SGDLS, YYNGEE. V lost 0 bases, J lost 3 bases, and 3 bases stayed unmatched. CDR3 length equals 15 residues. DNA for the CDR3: TGTGCCAGCAGCGTAGTAGCGGGTTACTACAATGAGCAGTTCTTC. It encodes CASSVVAGYYNEQFF.

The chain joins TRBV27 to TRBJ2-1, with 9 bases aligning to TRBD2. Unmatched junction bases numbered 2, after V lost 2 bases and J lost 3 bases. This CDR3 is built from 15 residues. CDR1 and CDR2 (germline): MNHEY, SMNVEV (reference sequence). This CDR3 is CASSLLAGIYNEQFF. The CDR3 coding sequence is TGTGCCAGCAGTTTACTAGCGGGAATCTACAATGAGCAGTTCTTC.

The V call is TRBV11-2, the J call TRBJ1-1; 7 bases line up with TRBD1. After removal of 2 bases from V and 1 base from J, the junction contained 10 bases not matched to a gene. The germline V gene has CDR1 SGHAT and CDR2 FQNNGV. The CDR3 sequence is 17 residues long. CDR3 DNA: TGTGCCAGCAGCTTACTACCGGACAGGTTCTCGAACACTGAAGCTTTCTTT. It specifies CASSLLPDRFSNTEAFF.

For the CDR3, the DNA is TGTGCCAGCAGCCAAGGGAACGGGAGGGCCCTTGAGACCCAGTACTTC. This sequence encodes CASSQGNGRALETQYF. This rearrangement joins TRBV4-2 to TRBJ2-5; TRBD2 agrees at 8 bases. This CDR3 has 16 residues. The germline gives CDR1 LGHNA, CDR2 YNFKEQ. Unmatched junction bases numbered 9, after V lost 1 base and J lost 5 bases.

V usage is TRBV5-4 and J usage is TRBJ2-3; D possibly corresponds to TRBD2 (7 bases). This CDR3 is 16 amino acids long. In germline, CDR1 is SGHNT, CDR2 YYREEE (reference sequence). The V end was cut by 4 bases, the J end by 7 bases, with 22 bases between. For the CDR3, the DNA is TGTGCCAGCAGCCAGGGGATTTACGCTAGCGGAAATACGCAGTATTTT. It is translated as CASSQGIYASGNTQYF.

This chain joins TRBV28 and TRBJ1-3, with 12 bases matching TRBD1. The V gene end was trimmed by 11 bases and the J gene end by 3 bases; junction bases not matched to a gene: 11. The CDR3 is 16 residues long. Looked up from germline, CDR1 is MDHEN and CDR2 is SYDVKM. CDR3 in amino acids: CAASGGTGGSGNTIYF. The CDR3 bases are TGTGCCGCTTCAGGTGGGACAGGGGGCAGTGGAAACACCATATATTTT.

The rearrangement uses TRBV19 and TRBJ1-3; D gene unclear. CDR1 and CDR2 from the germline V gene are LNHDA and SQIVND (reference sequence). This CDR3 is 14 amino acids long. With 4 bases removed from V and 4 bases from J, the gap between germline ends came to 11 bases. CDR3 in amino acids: CASSKTGSGNTIYF. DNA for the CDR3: TGTGCCAGTAGTAAAACGGGATCCGGAAACACCATATATTTT. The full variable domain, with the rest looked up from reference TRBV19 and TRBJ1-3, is DGGITQSPKYLFRKEGQNVTLSCEQNLNHDAMYWYRQDPGQGLRLIYYSQIVNDFQKGDIAEGYSVSREKKESFPLTVTSAQKNPTAFYLCASSKTGSGNTIYFGEGSWLTVV.

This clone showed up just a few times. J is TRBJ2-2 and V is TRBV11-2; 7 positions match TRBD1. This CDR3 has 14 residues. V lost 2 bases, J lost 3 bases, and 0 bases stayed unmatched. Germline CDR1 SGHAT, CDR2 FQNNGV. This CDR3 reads CASSLQGDTGELFF. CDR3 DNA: TGTGCCAGCAGCTTACAGGGGGACACCGGGGAGCTGTTTTTT. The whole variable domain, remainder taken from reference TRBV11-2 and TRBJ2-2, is EAGVAQSPRYKIIEKRQSVAFWCNPISGHATLYWYQQILGQGPKLLIQFQNNGVVDDSQLPKDRFSAERLKGVDSTLKIQPAKLEDSAVYLCASSLQGDTGELFFGEGSRLTVL.

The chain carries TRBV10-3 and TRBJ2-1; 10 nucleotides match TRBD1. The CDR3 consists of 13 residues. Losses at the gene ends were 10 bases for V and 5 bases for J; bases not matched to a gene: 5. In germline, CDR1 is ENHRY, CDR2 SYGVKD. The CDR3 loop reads CASAGTGDNEQFF. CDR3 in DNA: TGTGCCAGTGCCGGGACAGGGGACAATGAGCAGTTCTTC.

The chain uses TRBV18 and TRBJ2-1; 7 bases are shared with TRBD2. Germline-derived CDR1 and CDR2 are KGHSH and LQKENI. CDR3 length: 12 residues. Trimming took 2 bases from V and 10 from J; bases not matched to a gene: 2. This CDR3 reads CASSPGTTEQFF. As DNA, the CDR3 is TGTGCCAGCTCACCAGGGACTACGGAGCAGTTCTTC.

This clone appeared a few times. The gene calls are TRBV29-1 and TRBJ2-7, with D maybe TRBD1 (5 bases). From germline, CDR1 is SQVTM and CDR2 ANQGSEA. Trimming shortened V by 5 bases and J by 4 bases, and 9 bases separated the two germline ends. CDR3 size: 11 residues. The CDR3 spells CSVLREYEQYF. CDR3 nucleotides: TGCAGCGTTCTCAGGGAATACGAGCAGTACTTC.